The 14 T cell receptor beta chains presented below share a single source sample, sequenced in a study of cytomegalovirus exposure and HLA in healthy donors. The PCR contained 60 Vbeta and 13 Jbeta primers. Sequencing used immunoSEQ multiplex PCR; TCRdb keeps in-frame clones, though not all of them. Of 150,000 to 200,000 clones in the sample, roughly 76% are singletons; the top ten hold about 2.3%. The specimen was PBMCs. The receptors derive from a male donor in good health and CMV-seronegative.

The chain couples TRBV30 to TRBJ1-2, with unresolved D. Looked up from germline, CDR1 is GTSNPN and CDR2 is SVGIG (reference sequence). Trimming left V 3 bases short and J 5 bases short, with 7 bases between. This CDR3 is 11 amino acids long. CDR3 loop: CAWSGNYGYTF. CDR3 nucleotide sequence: TGTGCCTGGAGCGGGAATTATGGCTACACCTTC.

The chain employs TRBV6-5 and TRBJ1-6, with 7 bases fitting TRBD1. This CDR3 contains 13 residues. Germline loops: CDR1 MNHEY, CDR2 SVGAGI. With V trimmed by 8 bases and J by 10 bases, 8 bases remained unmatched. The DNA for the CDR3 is TGTGCCAGCGGACGGGACAGCCACTCACCCCTCCACTTT. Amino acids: CASGRDSHSPLHF.

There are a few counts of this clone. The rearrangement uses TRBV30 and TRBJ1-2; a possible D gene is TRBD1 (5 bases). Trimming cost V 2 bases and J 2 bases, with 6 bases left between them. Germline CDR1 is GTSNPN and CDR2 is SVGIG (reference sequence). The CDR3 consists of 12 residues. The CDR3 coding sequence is TGTGCCTGGAGTAAGGGGAACTATGGCTACACCTTC. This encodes CAWSKGNYGYTF.

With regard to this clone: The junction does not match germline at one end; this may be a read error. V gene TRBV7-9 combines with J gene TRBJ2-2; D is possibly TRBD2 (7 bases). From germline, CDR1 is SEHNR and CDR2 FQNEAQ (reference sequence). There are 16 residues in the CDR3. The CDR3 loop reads CSSSLERGGDSGELFF. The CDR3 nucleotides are TGTTCCAGCAGCTTAGAGAGGGGGGGGGACTCCGGGGAGCTGTTTTTT.

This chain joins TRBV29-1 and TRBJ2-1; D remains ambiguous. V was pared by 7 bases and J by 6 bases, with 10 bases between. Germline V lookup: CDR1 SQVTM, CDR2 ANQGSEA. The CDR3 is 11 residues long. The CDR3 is CSAARGNEQFF. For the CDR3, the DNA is TGCAGCGCCGCCCGCGGCAATGAGCAGTTCTTC.

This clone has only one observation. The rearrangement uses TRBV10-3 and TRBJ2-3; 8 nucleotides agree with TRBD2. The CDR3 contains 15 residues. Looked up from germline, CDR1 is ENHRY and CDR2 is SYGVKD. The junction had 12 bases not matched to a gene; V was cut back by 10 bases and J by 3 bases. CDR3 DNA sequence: TGTGCCACCCTCCGGGGGGGGGCTTCGACAGATACGCAGTATTTT. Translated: CATLRGGASTDTQYF.

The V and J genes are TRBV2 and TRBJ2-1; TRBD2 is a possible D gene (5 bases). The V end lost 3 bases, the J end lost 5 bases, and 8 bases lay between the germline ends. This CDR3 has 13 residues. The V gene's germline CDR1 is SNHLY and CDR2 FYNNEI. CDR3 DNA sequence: TGTGCCAGCAGTGACACTAGGGACAATGAGCAGTTCTTC. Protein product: CASSDTRDNEQFF.

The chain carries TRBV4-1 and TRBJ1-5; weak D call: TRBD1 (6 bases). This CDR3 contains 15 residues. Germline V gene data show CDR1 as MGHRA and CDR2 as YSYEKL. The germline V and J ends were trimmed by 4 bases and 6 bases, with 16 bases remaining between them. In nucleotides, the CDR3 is TGCGCCAGCAGCCCCCTGGTGGGGGCAGGTCAGCCCCAGCATTTT. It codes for CASSPLVGAGQPQHF.

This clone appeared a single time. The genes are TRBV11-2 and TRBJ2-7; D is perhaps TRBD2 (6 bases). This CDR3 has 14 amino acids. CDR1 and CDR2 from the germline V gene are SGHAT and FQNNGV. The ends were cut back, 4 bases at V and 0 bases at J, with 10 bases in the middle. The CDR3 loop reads CASSSGTGSYEQYF. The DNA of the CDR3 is TGTGCCAGCAGCTCCGGGACTGGCTCCTACGAGCAGTACTTC.

Written as DNA, the CDR3 is TGTGCCAGTAGTACTAGCGGGTGGGCCGTGGATGAGCAGTTCTTC. It yields the protein CASSTSGWAVDEQFF. This sequence joins TRBV19 and TRBJ2-1, with TRBD2 matching 8 bases. V gave up 4 bases and J gave up 8 bases; unmatched junction bases: 10. Germline V CDR1 and CDR2: LNHDA, SQIVND (reference sequence). The CDR3 has 15 amino acids.

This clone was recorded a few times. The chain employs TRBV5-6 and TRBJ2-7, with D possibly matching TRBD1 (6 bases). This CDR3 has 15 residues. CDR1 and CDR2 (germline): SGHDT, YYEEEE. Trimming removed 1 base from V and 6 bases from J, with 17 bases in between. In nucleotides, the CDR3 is TGTGCCAGCAGCTTGTTGGGACACGAGAAGCTCGAGCAGTACTTC. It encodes CASSLLGHEKLEQYF. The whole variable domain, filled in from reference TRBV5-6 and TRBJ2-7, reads DAGVTQSPTHLIKTRGQQVTLRCSPKSGHDTVSWYQQALGQGPQFIFQYYEEEERQRGNFPDRFSGHQFPNYSSELNVNALLLGDSALYLCASSLLGHEKLEQYFGPGTRLTVT.

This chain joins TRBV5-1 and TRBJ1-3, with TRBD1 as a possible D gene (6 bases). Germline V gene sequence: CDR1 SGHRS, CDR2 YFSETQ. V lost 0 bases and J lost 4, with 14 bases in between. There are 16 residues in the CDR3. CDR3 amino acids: CASSLVAGVAGNTIYF. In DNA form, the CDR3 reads TGCGCCAGCAGCTTGGTGGCAGGGGTCGCCGGAAACACCATATATTTT. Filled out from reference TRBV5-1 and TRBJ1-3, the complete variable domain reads KAGVTQTPRYLIKTRGQQVTLSCSPISGHRSVSWYQQTPGQGLQFLFEYFSETQRNKGNFPGRFSGRQFSNSRSEMNVSTLELGDSALYLCASSLVAGVAGNTIYFGEGSWLTVV.

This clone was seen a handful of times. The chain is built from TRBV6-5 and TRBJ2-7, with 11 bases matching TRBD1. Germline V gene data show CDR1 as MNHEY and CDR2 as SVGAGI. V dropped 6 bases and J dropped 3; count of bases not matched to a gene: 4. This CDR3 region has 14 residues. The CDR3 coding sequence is TGTGCCAGCAGGGGAGGGACAGGGGGCTACGAGCAGTACTTC. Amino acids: CASRGGTGGYEQYF.

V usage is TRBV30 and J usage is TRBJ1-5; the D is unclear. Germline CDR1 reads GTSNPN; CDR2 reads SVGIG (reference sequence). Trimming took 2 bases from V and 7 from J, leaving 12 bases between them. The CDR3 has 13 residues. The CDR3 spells CAWSKGRGQPQHF. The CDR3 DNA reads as TGTGCCTGGAGTAAAGGCCGCGGCCAGCCCCAGCATTTT.